This TCR beta chain derives from a study of blood T cell repertoires in COVID-19. Across the whole study: Collection of acute and convalescent COVID-19 samples took place in the United States, Italy and Spain. Sample material is recorded as cDNA or gDNA derived from T cells, B-cell-depleted T cells, or PBMCs.

Trimming took 4 bases from V and 0 from J, leaving 14 bases between them. The CDR3 loop spans 16 amino acids. Germline CDR1 and CDR2: MNHNS and SASEGT. Data came from immunoSEQ multiplex PCR; TCRdb stores just in-frame clones and leaves some out. The sample lists under 350,000 clones, 75% to 90% seen once, with about 4.6% in the top ten. Material: peripheral blood. The receptor was isolated from a man between 40 and 49 years old with acute or convalescent COVID-19. The rearrangement uses TRBV6-1 and TRBJ2-3; tentative D call: TRBD1 (5 bases). Written as DNA, the CDR3 is TGTGCCAGCAGTGGCCCAGGGCAGCCTAGCACAGATACGCAGTATTTT. This gives the protein CASSGPGQPSTDTQYF.